These 17 T cell receptor beta chains share one sample of origin, sequenced in a study of T-cell reconstitution after alpha-beta-depleted transplantation in children. For TCRbeta, the library was prepared with unique molecular identifiers. MiXCR, run by TCRdb on the PCR reads, gives a single entry per CDR3 protein. This table has about 610,000 distinct CDR3 sequences, roughly a tenth appearing once. Sequenced material: PBMCs from the stem cell graft donor, taken from the stem cell graft. The receptors were sampled from a human donor who donated a stem cell graft to a child with acute myeloid leukemia.

The gene calls are TRBV16 and TRBJ1-1; perhaps TRBD1 as D (6 bases). Trimming removed 6 bases at V and 6 bases at J, with 14 bases between. From germline, CDR1 is KGHSY and CDR2 FQNENV. There are 13 residues in the CDR3. The CDR3 nucleotides are TGTGCCAGCAGTCGATCCAGGGGCCCTGAAGCTTTCTTT. Translated: CASSRSRGPEAFF.

This chain connects TRBV10-3 to TRBJ2-7, with 12 bases matching TRBD2. Per the germline V gene, CDR1 is ENHRY and CDR2 is SYGVKD. The V and J ends lost 4 bases and 7 bases, in that order; junction bases with no gene match: 8. This CDR3 contains 15 residues. The CDR3 DNA reads as TGTGCCATCAGTGCTTTACTAGCGGGAGGAGAAGAGCAGTACTTC. It translates to CAISALLAGGEEQYF.

The table lists this clonotype with a few counts. This rearrangement joins TRBV11-2 to TRBJ2-7, with D perhaps matching TRBD2 (6 bases). Germline V gives CDR1 SGHAT, CDR2 FQNNGV. The V end lost 2 bases, the J end lost 2 bases, and 10 bases lay between the germline ends. This CDR3 has 14 amino acids. CDR3 residues: CASSLRAGTYEQYF. CDR3 DNA sequence: TGTGCCAGCAGCTTAAGAGCGGGTACCTACGAGCAGTACTTC.

The rearrangement joins TRBV7-2 to TRBJ2-1; D is perhaps TRBD1 or TRBD2 (5 bases each). Germline V gives CDR1 SGHTA, CDR2 FQGNSA. The V and J ends lost 4 bases and 6 bases respectively, with 13 bases between them. CDR3 length: 14 amino acids. Written as DNA, the CDR3 is TGTGCCAGCAGCTGGACGAACGGGGCCAATGAGCAGTTCTTC. Its translation is CASSWTNGANEQFF. Using reference TRBV7-2 and TRBJ2-1 for the parts outside the CDR3, the full variable domain is GAGVSQSPSNKVTEKGKDVELRCDPISGHTALYWYRQSLGQGLEFLIYFQGNSAPDKSGLPSDRFSAERTGGSVSTLTIQRTQQEDSAVYLCASSWTNGANEQFFGPGTRLTVL.

This chain connects TRBV15 to TRBJ2-1; 7 bases line up with TRBD2. V gave up 8 bases and J gave up 6 bases; unmatched junction bases: 10. Germline assignment: CDR1 LNHNV and CDR2 YYDKDF (reference sequence). This CDR3 spans 14 amino acids. The CDR3 region is CATAGRGVSNEQFF. The CDR3 DNA is TGTGCCACCGCGGGACGGGGGGTCTCCAATGAGCAGTTCTTC.

Here the CDR3 DNA reads TGTGCCAGCAGTGAAGCGGGAGAGTTCACAGATACGCAGTATTTT. Protein sequence: CASSEAGEFTDTQYF. The chain links TRBV25-1 to TRBJ2-3; 7 bases agree with TRBD2. Germline CDR1 and CDR2: MGHDK and SYGVNS. This CDR3 comprises 15 residues. V lost 2 bases and J lost 2; bases outside the gene matches: 4.

This clonotype was seen ten or more times. DNA of the CDR3: TGTGCCAGCAGCCAAGATGGAGGTCTAGCGGGGGCATCTAGCACAGATACGCAGTATTTT. Encoded protein: CASSQDGGLAGASSTDTQYF. The V gene is TRBV4-2, the J gene TRBJ2-3, with TRBD2 matching 10 bases. Germline assignment: CDR1 LGHNA and CDR2 YNFKEQ. This CDR3 contains 20 residues. After removal of 0 bases from V and 0 bases from J, the junction contained 12 bases not matched to a gene.

This clonotype was detected many times. The chain recombines TRBV15 with TRBJ1-1, with 7 bases that match TRBD1. The length of the CDR3 is 17 residues. Germline values: CDR1 LNHNV, CDR2 YYDKDF (reference sequence). Trimming removed 0 bases from V and 6 bases from J; junction bases left unmatched: 13. Here the CDR3 DNA reads TGTGCCACCAGCAGAGATGTGTGGAGAACAGGGGCTGCTGAAGCTTTCTTT. Translation gives CATSRDVWRTGAAEAFF.

V gene TRBV5-1 combines with J gene TRBJ2-2; D may be TRBD1 or TRBD2 (6 bases each). Germline V gene data show CDR1 as SGHRS and CDR2 as YFSETQ. The germline V and J ends were trimmed by 0 bases and 3 bases, with 15 bases remaining between them. This CDR3 has 17 amino acids. The CDR3 loop is CASSLEPGAGDTGELFF. CDR3 DNA sequence: TGCGCCAGCAGCTTGGAACCGGGGGCCGGGGACACCGGGGAGCTGTTTTTT.

In this sample, this clonotype turned up many times. Here the CDR3 reads CASSLEAGGPIGELFF. The CDR3 DNA reads TGTGCCAGCAGCTTAGAGGCGGGAGGGCCGATCGGGGAGCTGTTTTTT. The chain joins TRBV7-2 to TRBJ2-2, with TRBD2 matching 9 bases. The CDR3 has 16 residues. Germline V CDR1 and CDR2: SGHTA, FQGNSA. The V and J ends lost 1 base and 7 bases, in that order; junction bases with no gene match: 7.

This clonotype showed up many times. The chain couples TRBV30 to TRBJ2-7; D might be TRBD2 (6 bases). The germline CDR1 and CDR2 sequences are GTSNPN and SVGIG (reference sequence). V gave up 0 bases and J gave up 0 bases, with 15 bases separating them. The length of the CDR3 is 16 residues. CDR3 sequence reads: CAWSVRRGATSYEQYF. The CDR3 DNA reads as TGTGCCTGGAGTGTAAGGAGGGGCGCAACCTCCTACGAGCAGTACTTC.

This clonotype was observed many times. V is TRBV12-3 or TRBV12-4 and J is TRBJ2-3, with 9 nucleotides matching TRBD2. With V trimmed by 3 bases and J by 5 bases, 0 bases remained unmatched. The CDR3 spans 13 residues. CDR3 in DNA: TGTGCCAGCAGTTTGCGGGAGGGAGATACGCAGTATTTT. Translated, it gives CASSLREGDTQYF.

This clonotype appeared many times. The V gene is TRBV6-5, the J gene TRBJ2-7, with unresolved D. V lost 5 bases to trimming and J lost 5 bases, with 7 bases between them. CDR3 length: 11 residues. Per the germline V gene, CDR1 is MNHEY and CDR2 is SVGAGI. CDR3 nucleotides: TGTGCCAGCAGTCCCGGCCACGAGCAGTACTTC. Translated, it gives CASSPGHEQYF.

This clonotype was picked up many times. The chain employs TRBV5-1 and TRBJ2-5, with a tentative D call TRBD2 (5 bases). This CDR3 has 17 residues. Germline V gene lookup returns CDR1 SGHRS and CDR2 YFSETQ. V was pared by 0 bases and J by 1 base, with 16 bases between. This chain's CDR3 is CASSLGRSDISQETQYF. The DNA for the CDR3 is TGCGCCAGCAGCTTGGGGAGGAGTGACATTTCCCAAGAGACCCAGTACTTC.

This clonotype was detected only a few times. The J gene is TRBJ2-7, the V gene TRBV12-3 or TRBV12-4; tentative D call: TRBD1 (6 bases). This CDR3 comprises 15 residues. V lost 5 bases and J 2 bases, leaving 16 bases between the germline ends. The DNA of the CDR3 is TGTGCCAGCAGTCAGGACAGTTCTTCAACCTACGAGCAGTACTTC. This gives the protein CASSQDSSSTYEQYF.

This chain connects TRBV20-1 to TRBJ2-5; 9 bases fit TRBD2. V was clipped by 5 bases and J by 3 bases; unmatched bases: 4. The CDR3 is made up of 13 amino acids. Germline CDR1 reads DFQATT; CDR2 reads SNEGSKA (reference sequence). The CDR3 loop reads CSAGRLAEETQYF. As DNA, the CDR3 is TGCAGTGCTGGTAGACTAGCGGAAGAGACCCAGTACTTC.

This clonotype occurred a few times. The chain uses TRBV18 and TRBJ1-2, with D possibly being TRBD1 (6 bases). Germline V gene lookup returns CDR1 KGHSH and CDR2 LQKENI. V lost 2 bases to trimming and J lost 4 bases, with 8 bases between them. The CDR3 is 13 residues long. The CDR3 DNA reads as TGTGCCAGCTCACCAGACAGGACCTATGGCTACACCTTC. Protein: CASSPDRTYGYTF.